This T cell receptor beta chain originates from a study of T cells after yellow fever vaccination. Study-level information: Each low-cell-number fraction was prepared by means of SMART-Seq v4 Ultra Low Input.

Study outcomes and limitations: Overall, a small share of clonotypes was seen in both CD4 and CD8 compartments. From the bulk population, abundant clonotypes could contaminate and appear within FACS-sorted repertoires.

In the case of this clonotype: Antigen specificity is unknown.

This CDR3 spans 18 amino acids. The junction had 18 bases not matched to a gene; V was cut back by 5 bases and J by 5 bases. Germline V gives CDR1 SGHTA, CDR2 FQGTGA. TCR cDNA was made by 5'RACE template switching, adding a universal primer site and UMIs. In TCRdb, the 5' RACE reads were re-called with MiXCR into one record per CDR3 protein. This table holds 450,000 to 650,000 distinct CDR3 sequences, 21% found once. This rearrangement joins TRBV7-3 to TRBJ2-5; TRBD2 agrees at 9 bases. The TCR comes from a man aged 18 to 29 who received the YFV17D yellow fever vaccine. Sequences were derived from PBMCs, sampled about 21 days after the first yellow fever vaccination. CDR3 coding DNA: TGTGCCAGCAGCCCGGCGGGAAGCGGGGGGCCAGGTCGGGAGACCCAGTACTTC. Protein: CASSPAGSGGPGRETQYF.